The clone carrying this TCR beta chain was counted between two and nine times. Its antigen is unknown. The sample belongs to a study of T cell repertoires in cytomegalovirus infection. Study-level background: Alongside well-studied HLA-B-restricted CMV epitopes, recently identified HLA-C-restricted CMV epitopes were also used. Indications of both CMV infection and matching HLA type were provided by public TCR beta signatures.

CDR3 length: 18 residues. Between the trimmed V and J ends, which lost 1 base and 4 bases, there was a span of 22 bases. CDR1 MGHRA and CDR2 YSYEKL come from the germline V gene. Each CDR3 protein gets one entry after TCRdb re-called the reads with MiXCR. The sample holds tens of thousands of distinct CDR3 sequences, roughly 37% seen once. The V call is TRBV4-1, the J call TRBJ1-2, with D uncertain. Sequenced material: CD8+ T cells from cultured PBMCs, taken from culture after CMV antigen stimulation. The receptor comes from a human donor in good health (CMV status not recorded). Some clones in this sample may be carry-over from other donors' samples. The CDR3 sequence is CASSQALFTPDLLYGYTF. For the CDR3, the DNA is TGCGCCAGCAGCCAAGCCCTATTTACTCCGGACCTCCTCTATGGCTACACCTTC.